Listed below are T cell receptor beta chains from one sample, sequenced in a study of T cell repertoires in cytomegalovirus infection. TCRdb re-called the reads through MiXCR, storing one row per CDR3 protein. The sample holds roughly 500,000 distinct CDR3 sequences; about 11% are singletons and the top ten take about 10%. Sequenced sample: PBMCs. Receptors were obtained from a human donor in good health (CMV status not recorded). Some clones in this sample may be carry-over from other donors' samples. Both conserved end residues are part of each CDR3. Each record gives: J gene, V gene, CDR3 protein.

j_call: TRBJ1-3
v_call: TRBV5-1
cdr3_aa: CASSPDRGAGNTIYF

j_call: TRBJ2-7
v_call: TRBV20-1
cdr3_aa: CSARDPGTSYEQYF

j_call: TRBJ1-4
v_call: TRBV23-1
cdr3_aa: CASSHQGQAFKEKLFF

j_call: TRBJ1-2
v_call: TRBV7-2
cdr3_aa: CASSWGSSSGYTF

j_call: TRBJ2-7
v_call: TRBV20-1
cdr3_aa: CSASPGQGVPYEQYF

j_call: TRBJ1-2
v_call: TRBV18
cdr3_aa: CASSSDRGVRGYGYTF

j_call: TRBJ2-7
v_call: TRBV5-1
cdr3_aa: CASSSEQRWGYEQYF

j_call: TRBJ2-7
v_call: TRBV19
cdr3_aa: CASRGTQDYEQYF

j_call: TRBJ2-7
v_call: TRBV29-1
cdr3_aa: CSVGDSFREQYF

j_call: TRBJ2-7
v_call: TRBV7-6
cdr3_aa: CASIPNYEQYF

j_call: TRBJ2-2
v_call: TRBV12-3/TRBV12-4
cdr3_aa: CASSFQGHNTGELFF

j_call: TRBJ2-1
v_call: TRBV5-5
cdr3_aa: CASSAELGWNEQFF

j_call: TRBJ2-5
v_call: TRBV19
cdr3_aa: CASSMEQGRRETQYF

j_call: TRBJ2-2
v_call: TRBV20-1
cdr3_aa: CSAATGLTGELFF

j_call: TRBJ1-6
v_call: TRBV12-3/TRBV12-4
cdr3_aa: CASSYGEGLMDSPLHF

j_call: TRBJ2-3
v_call: TRBV7-9
cdr3_aa: CASSVRGSGTDTQYF

j_call: TRBJ2-1
v_call: TRBV11-2
cdr3_aa: CASSGGGVVHADEQFF

j_call: TRBJ1-4
v_call: TRBV27
cdr3_aa: CASRTVGAGEKLFF

j_call: TRBJ1-6
v_call: TRBV12-3/TRBV12-4
cdr3_aa: CASSSGQGLSPLHF

j_call: TRBJ2-7
v_call: TRBV7-2
cdr3_aa: CASSLAQRGYYEQYF

j_call: TRBJ1-2
v_call: TRBV19
cdr3_aa: CASSIPGTGDYGYTF

j_call: TRBJ2-5
v_call: TRBV19
cdr3_aa: CASSIGSPGETQYF